The rows below give T cell receptor beta chains drawn from one sample of a study of T cell responses to AZD1222 COVID-19 vaccine. Sequencing was performed with immunoSEQ multiplex PCR; in TCRdb, only in-frame clones are kept and a portion is missing. This table has 75,000 to 100,000 clones, around 94% appearing once. The input for sequencing was peripheral blood, taken on day 0 of AZD1222 vaccination. These receptors originate from an adult in good health. The CDR3 runs from the conserved cysteine through the conserved F or W. The D gene is left open where the match is weak. Some rows mark clone size as missing; the rest say once, few, many or name a class of expanded clone.

TRBJ2-6,NA,TRBD1,TRBV28,CASSLRTGRPGANVLTF,TGTGCCAGCAGTTTACGGACAGGGAGGCCTGGGGCCAACGTCCTGACTTTC
TRBJ2-4,once,NA,TRBV9,CASSVDAGKDIQYF,TGTGCCAGCAGCGTAGATGCAGGGAAGGACATTCAGTACTTC
TRBJ1-2,NA,NA,TRBV5-1,CASSSGSGRAYGYTF,TGCGCCAGCAGCTCTGGCTCAGGGAGGGCCTATGGCTACACCTTC
TRBJ2-5,NA,NA,TRBV6-5,CASSYSDGETQYF,TGTGCCAGCAGTTACTCGGATGGAGAGACCCAGTACTTC
TRBJ2-2,NA,TRBD2,TRBV4-2,CASSHDPGLAGANTGELFF,TGTGCCAGCAGCCATGACCCGGGACTAGCGGGAGCGAACACCGGGGAGCTGTTTTTT
TRBJ1-2,NA,NA,TRBV3-1/TRBV3-2,CASSQDPGTDGYTF,TGTGCCAGCAGCCAAGACCCGGGGACGGATGGCTACACCTTC
TRBJ1-1,NA,NA,TRBV19,CASRGQAITEAFF,TGTGCCAGTAGGGGACAAGCTATAACTGAAGCTTTCTTT
TRBJ2-7,NA,TRBD1,TRBV2,CASSEETGGLYEQYF,TGTGCCAGCAGTGAAGAAACAGGGGGCTTGTACGAGCAGTACTTC
TRBJ2-1,NA,NA,TRBV24-1,CATSGGDSYNEQFF,TGTGCCACCAGTGGCGGGGATTCCTACAATGAGCAGTTCTTC
TRBJ1-1,NA,NA,TRBV12-3/TRBV12-4,CASSLTGTEAFF,TGTGCCAGCAGTTTGACAGGAACTGAAGCTTTCTTT
TRBJ1-4,NA,NA,TRBV30,CAWTTGASNEKLFF,TGTGCCTGGACCACCGGTGCGTCTAATGAAAAACTGTTTTTT
TRBJ1-1,NA,NA,TRBV7-9,CASSPGRVDGEAFF,TGTGCCAGCAGCCCGGGGCGGGTGGACGGTGAAGCTTTCTTT
TRBJ2-5,NA,TRBD2,TRBV7-6,CASSSVQGLAEETQYF,TGTGCCAGCAGCTCGGTACAGGGACTAGCGGAAGAGACCCAGTACTTC
TRBJ2-2,NA,NA,TRBV19,CASSRRTGGSRGTSRMSTGELFF,TGTGCCAGTAGTAGACGGACAGGGGGAAGTAGGGGGACTAGCCGGATGAGCACCGGGGAGCTGTTTTTT
TRBJ1-5,NA,TRBD1,TRBV6-5,CASADRGRNQPQHF,TGTGCCAGCGCCGACAGGGGCAGGAATCAGCCCCAGCATTTT
TRBJ1-1,NA,NA,TRBV11-3,CASSLDMNTEAFF,TGTGCCAGCAGCTTAGATATGAACACTGAAGCTTTCTTT
TRBJ2-1,NA,NA,TRBV5-6,CASSLVRGYYNEQFF,TGTGCCAGCAGCTTGGTGAGGGGGTATTACAATGAGCAGTTCTTC
TRBJ1-2,NA,NA,TRBV18,CASSPPGPGGYTF,TGTGCCAGCTCACCACCGGGACCCGGGGGCTACACCTTC
TRBJ2-7,NA,NA,TRBV3-1/TRBV3-2,CASSQSSVTIHEQYF,TGTGCCAGCAGCCAAAGCTCGGTCACTATCCACGAGCAGTACTTC
TRBJ2-3,once,NA,TRBV4-2,CASSQDRGTDTQYF,TGTGCCAGCAGCCAAGATCGGGGAACGGATACGCAGTATTTT
TRBJ1-4,NA,NA,TRBV3-1/TRBV3-2,CASSQEWAGRGEKLFF,TGTGCCAGCAGCCAAGAGTGGGCAGGTCGAGGGGAAAAACTGTTTTTT
TRBJ1-2,NA,NA,TRBV18,CASSPGGYGYTF,TGTGCCAGCTCACCGGGAGGGTATGGCTACACCTTC
TRBJ1-1,few,NA,TRBV5-1,CASSSGQHTEAFF,TGCGCCAGCAGCTCGGGGCAGCACACTGAAGCTTTCTTT
TRBJ1-1,NA,NA,TRBV5-8,CASTTLGGRDTEAFF,TGTGCCAGCACCACTTTGGGAGGGAGAGACACTGAAGCTTTCTTT
TRBJ2-7,NA,NA,TRBV5-1,CASSLGGTQGRGEEQYF,TGCGCCAGCAGCTTGGGGGGGACACAGGGCCGAGGGGAGGAGCAGTACTTC
TRBJ1-4,once,NA,TRBV7-9,CASSPINQDLSIAKLFF,TGTGCCAGCAGCCCGATTAACCAGGACCTCTCTATCGCAAAACTGTTTTTT
TRBJ1-1,few,TRBD1,TRBV28,CASSSIDRATEAFF,TGTGCCAGCAGTTCTATAGACAGGGCCACTGAAGCTTTCTTT
TRBJ1-1,NA,NA,TRBV11-2,CASSLGGVTEAFF,TGTGCCAGCAGCTTAGGGGGGGTGACTGAAGCTTTCTTT
TRBJ1-1,NA,NA,TRBV3-1/TRBV3-2,CASSQDEWDGAFF,TGTGCCAGCAGCCAAGATGAGTGGGATGGAGCTTTCTTT
TRBJ2-4,once,NA,TRBV5-1,CASSGENKNIQYF,TGCGCCAGCAGCGGGGAGAACAAAAACATTCAGTACTTC
TRBJ2-2,NA,TRBD2,TRBV5-5,CASSRGGAGELFF,TGTGCCAGCAGCCGTGGGGGGGCCGGGGAGCTGTTTTTT
TRBJ2-7,NA,TRBD1,TRBV19,CASSFAQGDYEQYF,TGTGCCAGTAGTTTTGCCCAGGGGGACTACGAGCAGTACTTC
TRBJ1-5,NA,NA,TRBV30,CAWSEQGSGPQHF,TGTGCCTGGAGTGAACAGGGCTCGGGTCCCCAGCATTTT
TRBJ2-1,NA,TRBD2,TRBV11-3,CASSQVAGGEQFF,TGTGCCAGCAGCCAGGTTGCGGGAGGAGAGCAGTTCTTC
TRBJ1-1,NA,NA,TRBV15,CATSRDRNDEAFF,TGTGCCACCAGCAGAGATAGGAACGACGAAGCTTTCTTT
TRBJ1-5,NA,NA,TRBV7-9,CASSFEGFQPQHF,TGTGCCAGCAGCTTCGAAGGTTTTCAGCCCCAGCATTTT
TRBJ2-3,once,NA,TRBV19,CASSIAQLRTQYF,TGTGCCAGTAGTATTGCCCAACTTAGAACGCAGTATTTT
TRBJ2-3,NA,TRBD2,TRBV7-3,CASSSSGGATDTQYF,TGTGCCAGCAGTTCCAGCGGGGGGGCCACAGATACGCAGTATTTT
TRBJ1-2,NA,NA,TRBV4-2,CASSRRETEGYTF,TGTGCCAGCAGCCGACGAGAGACAGAAGGCTACACCTTC
TRBJ2-7,once,TRBD1,TRBV18,CASSGQGEIEQYF,TGTGCCAGCTCAGGACAGGGGGAAATCGAGCAGTACTTC
TRBJ2-7,once,TRBD2,TRBV29-1,CSVRVTGGAGDEQYF,TGCAGCGTGAGAGTCACCGGGGGGGCCGGAGACGAGCAGTACTTC
TRBJ1-5,once,NA,TRBV28,CASSYTWTEHNQPQHF,TGTGCCAGCAGTTACACCTGGACAGAGCACAATCAGCCCCAGCATTTT
TRBJ1-2,NA,TRBD1,TRBV9,CASSVASGGENGYTF,TGTGCCAGCAGCGTAGCATCAGGGGGTGAGAATGGCTACACCTTC
TRBJ1-1,NA,NA,TRBV6-5,CASTGPGRGNTEAFF,TGTGCCAGCACCGGGCCAGGGAGGGGGAACACTGAAGCTTTCTTT
TRBJ1-2,NA,TRBD1,TRBV2,CASGPPEGQLSEF,TGTGCCAGCGGACCCCCTGAGGGACAGCTTAGTGAGTTC
TRBJ2-7,NA,NA,TRBV7-9,CASSLAVRRQSYEQYF,TGTGCCAGCAGCTTAGCGGTCAGGAGGCAATCCTACGAGCAGTACTTC
TRBJ2-5,NA,NA,TRBV5-8,CASSSGRIGETQYF,TGTGCCAGCAGCTCGGGTAGGATAGGAGAGACCCAGTACTTC
TRBJ2-7,NA,NA,TRBV7-2,CASSSQGGRSSYEQYF,TGTGCCAGCAGCTCTCAGGGGGGACGTAGCTCCTACGAGCAGTACTTC
TRBJ2-7,NA,NA,TRBV6-1,CASSESSESPYEQYF,TGTGCCAGCAGTGAAAGCAGCGAGAGCCCCTACGAGCAGTACTTC
TRBJ1-5,NA,TRBD1,TRBV2,CASSDRTGRAQPQHF,TGTGCCAGCAGTGATCGGACAGGGAGAGCTCAGCCCCAGCATTTT
TRBJ1-1,NA,NA,TRBV7-9,CASSAGAEAFF,TGTGCCAGCAGCGCGGGTGCTGAAGCTTTCTTT
TRBJ1-2,NA,NA,TRBV10-3,CAISEPGAFDYGYTF,TGTGCCATCAGTGAGCCTGGGGCGTTCGACTATGGCTACACCTTC
TRBJ1-1,NA,NA,TRBV29-1,CSTQGHLNTEAFF,TGCAGCACGCAGGGACATTTGAACACTGAAGCTTTCTTT